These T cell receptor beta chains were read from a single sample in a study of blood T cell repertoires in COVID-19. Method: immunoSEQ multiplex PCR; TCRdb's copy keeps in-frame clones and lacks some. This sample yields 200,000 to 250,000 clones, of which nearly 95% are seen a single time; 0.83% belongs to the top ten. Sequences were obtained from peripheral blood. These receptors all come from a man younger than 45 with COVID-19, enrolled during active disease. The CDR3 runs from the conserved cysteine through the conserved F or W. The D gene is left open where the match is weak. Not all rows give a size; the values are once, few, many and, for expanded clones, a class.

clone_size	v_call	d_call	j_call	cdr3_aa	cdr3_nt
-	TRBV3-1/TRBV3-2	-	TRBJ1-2	CASSQDLRGRVYGYTF	TGTGCCAGCAGCCAAGATCTGCGGGGGCGCGTCTATGGCTACACCTTC
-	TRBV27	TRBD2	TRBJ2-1	CASSVYRGLAGGLVDEQFF	TGTGCCAGCTCAGTTTATAGGGGCTTAGCGGGGGGTCTTGTGGATGAGCAGTTCTTC
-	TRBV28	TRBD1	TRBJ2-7	CASSFFGGPRDRAYEQYF	TGTGCCAGCAGTTTTTTTGGTGGGCCTCGAGACAGGGCCTACGAGCAGTACTTC
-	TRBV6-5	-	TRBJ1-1	CASSPLHTNTEAFF	TGTGCCAGCAGTCCCCTCCACACGAACACTGAAGCTTTCTTT
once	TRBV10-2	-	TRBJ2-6	CASSNSPSGANVLTF	TGCGCCAGCAGCAACAGCCCCTCTGGGGCCAACGTCCTGACTTTC
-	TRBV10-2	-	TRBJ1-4	CATATATNEKLFF	TGCGCCACCGCGACAGCAACTAATGAAAAACTGTTTTTT
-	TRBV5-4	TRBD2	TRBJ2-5	CATQGSGGAETQYF	TGTGCCACGCAGGGAAGCGGGGGGGCGGAGACCCAGTACTTC
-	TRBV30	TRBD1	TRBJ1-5	CAWTPGQNSNQPQHF	TGTGCCTGGACTCCGGGACAGAATAGCAATCAGCCCCAGCATTTT
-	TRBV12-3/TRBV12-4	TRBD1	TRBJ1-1	CASSPTGTTEAFF	TGTGCCAGCAGCCCGACAGGGACAACTGAAGCTTTCTTT
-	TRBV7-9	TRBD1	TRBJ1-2	CASSLVTGDGYTF	TGTGCCAGCAGCTTAGTGACAGGGGATGGCTACACCTTC
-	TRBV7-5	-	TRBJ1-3	CVRSTWGRCCSGNTIYF	TGTGTCAGAAGCACCTGGGGCAGGTGCTGCTCTGGAAACACCATATATTTT
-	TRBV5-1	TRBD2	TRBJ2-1	CASSFPSARLAGPYNEQFF	TGCGCCAGCAGCTTCCCCAGCGCGAGACTAGCGGGACCCTACAATGAGCAGTTCTTC
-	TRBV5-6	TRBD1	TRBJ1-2	CASSSWTGVYGYTF	TGTGCCAGCAGCTCCTGGACAGGGGTATATGGCTACACCTTC